Each of the 18 T cell receptor beta chains below was sequenced from the same sample in a study of Ad26.COV2.S vaccination and SARS-CoV-2 variants. Assay used: immunoSEQ multiplex PCR; TCRdb lists only in-frame clones, some missing. The sample contains 400,000 to 450,000 clones, around 91% of which appear only once. Treatment in this sample: over 15 received Ad26.COV2.S at low or high dose, single or two shots; 5 received placebo; per-sample allocation not given. Samples analyzed were those drawn on day 63 after the first vaccine or placebo injection. Specimen: peripheral blood, collected in a trial of Ad26.COV2.S vaccine versus placebo. The receptors here all came from a person aged 18-60 years who received the Ad26.COV2.S COVID-19 vaccine or a placebo.

The CDR3 here is CASSLKPNTEAFF. The DNA for the CDR3 is TGTGCCAGCAGCTTAAAACCGAACACTGAAGCTTTCTTT. The V and J genes are TRBV11-2 and TRBJ1-1; the D is unclear. Germline CDR1 reads SGHAT; CDR2 reads FQNNGV. The CDR3 consists of 13 residues. Trimming shortened V by 2 bases and J by 1 base, and 5 bases separated the two germline ends.

The chain recombines TRBV11-2 with TRBJ1-5; D unclear. This CDR3 is built from 13 residues. V dropped 1 base and J dropped 3 bases, with 4 bases sitting between them. Germline lookup yields CDR1 SGHAT and CDR2 FQNNGV. The CDR3 nucleotides are TGTGCCAGCAGCTTAGGAACCAATCAGCCCCAGCATTTT. It codes for CASSLGTNQPQHF.

The chain uses TRBV6-5 and TRBJ2-1; D is ambiguous. The germline gives CDR1 MNHEY, CDR2 SVGAGI. The CDR3 loop spans 15 amino acids. Trimming stripped 5 bases from V and 4 bases from J, with 15 bases between. CDR3 bases: TGTGCCAGCAGTCGCGGTTCGCAGTCATACAATGAGCAGTTCTTC. Encoded protein: CASSRGSQSYNEQFF.

The chain links TRBV2 to TRBJ1-4, with no clear D. The V end lost 6 bases, the J end lost 0 bases, and 11 bases lay between the germline ends. The CDR3 sequence is 15 residues long. Per germline, CDR1 SNHLY and CDR2 FYNNEI. The CDR3 protein is CASRKRPATNEKLFF. DNA of the CDR3: TGTGCCAGCAGAAAGCGTCCGGCAACTAATGAAAAACTGTTTTTT.

The chain has TRBV7-2 and TRBJ2-2; 8 bases are shared with TRBD2. The CDR3 extends over 17 amino acids. The junction had 10 bases not matched to a gene; V was cut back by 2 bases and J by 5 bases. Germline V gives CDR1 SGHTA, CDR2 FQGNSA. DNA of the CDR3: TGTGCCAGCAGCTTAAGTTTAGCGGGGTTAAGAACCGGGGAGCTGTTTTTT. Translation gives CASSLSLAGLRTGELFF.

The chain links TRBV7-6 to TRBJ2-7; TRBD2 matches 11 bases. The CDR3 consists of 18 residues. Germline trimming cut 2 bases from V and 0 bases from J; bases unmatched to any gene: 9. The germline CDR1 and CDR2 sequences are SGHVS and FNYEAQ. The CDR3 DNA sequence: TGTGCCAGCAGCTTATACGAACCGGGACTAGCGGACTCCTACGAGCAGTACTTC. Residues: CASSLYEPGLADSYEQYF.

CDR3 amino acids: CASRDGQGTTDTQYF. Written as DNA, the CDR3 is TGTGCCAGCAGAGACGGACAGGGGACCACAGATACGCAGTATTTT. The rearrangement uses TRBV2 and TRBJ2-3; 9 nucleotides align to TRBD1. Germline CDR1 and CDR2: SNHLY and FYNNEI. Unmatched junction bases numbered 6, after V lost 6 bases and J lost 2 bases. The CDR3 contains 15 residues.

V usage is TRBV15 and J usage is TRBJ2-7; no firm D call. V lost 3 bases, J lost 8 bases, and 11 bases lay in between. This CDR3 is built from 12 residues. Germline V gene lookup returns CDR1 LNHNV and CDR2 YYDKDF (reference sequence). The CDR3 DNA sequence: TGTGCCACCAGCAGCGACTTCGCAAAGCAGTACTTC. Translation gives CATSSDFAKQYF. The whole variable domain, remainder taken from reference TRBV15 and TRBJ2-7, is DAMVIQNPRYQVTQFGKPVTLSCSQTLNHNVMYWYQQKSSQAPKLLFHYYDKDFNNEADTPDNFQSRRPNTSFCFLDIRSPGLGDTAMYLCATSSDFAKQYFGPGTRLTVT.

The V call is TRBV7-9, the J call TRBJ2-1; tentatively, D is TRBD2 (5 bases). The CDR3 totals 16 residues. Per germline, CDR1 SEHNR and CDR2 FQNEAQ (reference sequence). The V and J ends lost 1 base and 8 bases respectively, with 18 bases between them. DNA of the CDR3: TGTGCCAGCAGCTTAGGAATGGACTCACTTCGGGATGAGCAGTTCTTC. Protein: CASSLGMDSLRDEQFF. Together with reference TRBV7-9 and TRBJ2-1, the CDR3 gives the full variable domain: DTGVSQNPRHKITKRGQNVTFRCDPISEHNRLYWYRQTLGQGPEFLTYFQNEAQLEKSRLLSDRFSAERPKGSFSTLEIQRTEQGDSAMYLCASSLGMDSLRDEQFFGPGTRLTVL.

The V gene is TRBV7-3, the J gene TRBJ2-1; 13 bases line up with TRBD2. V lost 5 bases and J lost 8; bases outside the gene matches: 6. The germline CDR1 and CDR2 sequences are SGHTA and FQGTGA. CDR3 length: 15 residues. CDR3 sequence reads: CASSALAGGLYEQFF. CDR3 nucleotide sequence: TGTGCCAGCAGCGCACTAGCGGGAGGGCTTTATGAGCAGTTCTTC.

This clone showed up just a few times. The chain couples TRBV27 to TRBJ1-1; TRBD1 might be the D (5 bases). V lost 3 bases and J 0 bases, leaving 11 bases between the germline ends. This CDR3 has 15 amino acids. Germline V gives CDR1 MNHEY, CDR2 SMNVEV (reference sequence). The CDR3: CASSFNPGLNTEAFF. The CDR3 DNA reads TGTGCCAGCAGTTTTAATCCAGGGCTGAACACTGAAGCTTTCTTT.

This chain connects TRBV10-3 to TRBJ2-3; weak D call: TRBD2 (6 bases). Germline lookup yields CDR1 ENHRY and CDR2 SYGVKD. V lost 10 bases and J 0 bases, leaving 8 bases between the germline ends. CDR3 size: 12 residues. The CDR3 sequence: CASRGSTDTQYF. DNA for the CDR3: TGTGCCAGCCGGGGGAGCACAGATACGCAGTATTTT.

V is TRBV19 and J is TRBJ2-5; 13 bases agree with TRBD2. CDR1 and CDR2 (germline): LNHDA, SQIVND (reference sequence). The CDR3 consists of 14 residues. V gave up 4 bases and J gave up 4 bases; unmatched junction bases: 0. The CDR3 reads CASSRTSGRETQYF. The CDR3 DNA reads as TGTGCCAGTAGTAGGACTAGCGGGAGAGAGACCCAGTACTTC.

This chain links TRBV18 with TRBJ2-7; D is possibly TRBD1 (7 bases). The CDR3 runs 17 residues. V lost 3 bases and J 4 bases, leaving 22 bases between the germline ends. Looked up from germline, CDR1 is KGHSH and CDR2 is LQKENI. CDR3 DNA: TGTGCCAGCTCACCGGCGGGACAGCTCCTCCGGGGGTACGAGCAGTACTTC. Its protein product is CASSPAGQLLRGYEQYF.

The rearrangement uses TRBV29-1 and TRBJ1-2; weak D call: TRBD1 (5 bases). V lost 3 bases and J lost 2, with 10 bases in between. This CDR3 is 13 amino acids long. Germline V gene sequence: CDR1 SQVTM, CDR2 ANQGSEA. Here the CDR3 DNA reads TGCAGCGTTGAGCGACAGAGGAACTATGGCTACACCTTC. It is translated as CSVERQRNYGYTF.

This sequence joins TRBV2 and TRBJ2-3; D is ambiguous. The CDR3 has 12 amino acids. Trimming took 3 bases from V and 3 from J, leaving 4 bases between them. Germline CDR1 reads SNHLY; CDR2 reads FYNNEI. Here the CDR3 DNA reads TGTGCCAGCAGTGAGGAGACAGATACGCAGTATTTT. Protein product: CASSEETDTQYF. Looking up the rest from reference TRBV2 and TRBJ2-3 gives the full variable domain: EPEVTQTPSHQVTQMGQEVILRCVPISNHLYFYWYRQILGQKVEFLVSFYNNEISEKSEIFDDQFSVERPDGSNFTLKIRSTKLEDSAMYFCASSEETDTQYFGPGTRLTVL.

CDR3 loop: CASQLGFNEQFF. CDR3 DNA sequence: TGTGCCAGCCAATTAGGGTTCAATGAGCAGTTCTTC. The chain couples TRBV28 to TRBJ2-1; D is unclear. Germline V gene data show CDR1 as MDHEN and CDR2 as SYDVKM. Trimming cost V 8 bases and J 6 bases, with 11 bases left between them. This CDR3 has 12 amino acids.

The J gene is TRBJ2-4, the V gene TRBV28; 8 bases agree with TRBD1. V dropped 5 bases and J dropped 6; count of bases not matched to a gene: 6. CDR1 and CDR2 (germline): MDHEN, SYDVKM. This CDR3 has 14 amino acids. The CDR3 loop is CASSLDRVINIQYF. As DNA, the CDR3 is TGTGCCAGCAGTCTGGACAGGGTAATAAACATTCAGTACTTC.